The TCR beta chain under discussion was sequenced for a study of CD8+ T cells in alopecia areata. As for the study in general: Treated patients were given oral tofacitinib, which was dosed at 5 to 10 mg twice daily. Study-level results: While tofacitinib was given, many expanded lesional clones persisted in scalp and blood. The treated group had a single nonresponder, limiting CD8+ expansion-response conclusions.

Sequencing relied on a cDNA template that was reverse transcribed from extracted RNA. Assay used: immunoSEQ multiplex PCR; TCRdb lists only in-frame clones, some missing. The sample has 200,000 or so clones, more than 30% seen once. Treatment reported: oral pan-JAK inhibitor, 5-10 mg twice daily. The investigators collected lesional scalp punch biopsies and peripheral blood from alopecia areata patients. Of note for this clone: The target antigen is unknown.

The CDR3 spans 16 residues. Germline V gene data show CDR1 as KGHSH and CDR2 as LQKENI. The chain couples TRBV18 to TRBJ2-5, with D perhaps TRBD1 (5 bases). Matching the DNA end better, TRBJ2-7 makes the J call doubtful. This sequence was found in a human donor with alopecia areata. This sample comprised CD4+ T cells sorted from blood, obtained at approximately week 31, from a patient treated with tofacitinib. CDR3 bases: TGTGCCAGCTCACCCATGACAGACTCCCTCTCCTACGAGCAGTACTTC. This translates into CASSPMTDSLSYEQYF.